This entry lists 4 T cell receptor beta chains sequenced from one sample in a study of immune evolution from preneoplasia to lung adenocarcinoma. Data came from immunoSEQ multiplex PCR; TCRdb stores just in-frame clones and leaves some out. The sample has 9,000 to 10,000 clones, over 60% seen once; the top ten hold around 5.2%. The sample was FFPE minimally invasive lung adenocarcinoma tissue. All receptors come from a person aged 65 to 79 with lung adenocarcinoma. Some clones in this sample may be carry-over from other donors' samples.

The rearrangement uses TRBV30 and TRBJ1-1, with D hard to call. This CDR3 contains 14 residues. V lost 3 bases and J lost 11, with 22 bases in between. Germline V gene lookup returns CDR1 GTSNPN and CDR2 SVGIG (reference sequence). The chain's CDR3 is CAWRRENSRVGAFF. CDR3 in DNA: TGTGCCTGGAGGAGGGAAAACAGTCGTGTCGGGGCTTTCTTT.

Comment on this clone: The same CDR3 can be traced to other DNA sequences in this sample. The CDR3 here is CASSLSTTSGGGDTQYF. DNA of the CDR3: TGTGCCAGCAGCCTCAGTACGACTAGCGGGGGAGGAGATACGCAGTATTTT. This chain connects TRBV4-2 to TRBJ2-3, with 12 bases lining up with TRBD2. Germline CDR1 reads LGHNA; CDR2 reads YNFKEQ. CDR3 length equals 17 residues. The V gene end was trimmed by 4 bases and the J gene end by 5 bases; junction bases not matched to a gene: 10.

The gene calls are TRBV27 and TRBJ2-5; 7 bases match TRBD2. The CDR3 runs to 17 residues. Per germline, CDR1 MNHEY and CDR2 SMNVEV (reference sequence). Germline trimming cut 7 bases from V and 5 bases from J; bases unmatched to any gene: 19. In DNA form, the CDR3 reads TGTGCCAGCAAGAAGGACTTTGGACTAGGCGTGAGGGAGACCCAGTACTTC. It codes for CASKKDFGLGVRETQYF.

This clone has more than one count but fewer than ten. The rearrangement links TRBV6-1 to TRBJ2-3; 13 bases match TRBD2. CDR1 MNHNS and CDR2 SASEGT come from the germline V gene. This CDR3 contains 15 residues. With V trimmed by 6 bases and J by 2 bases, 2 bases remained unmatched. The CDR3: CASRLAGGPTDTQYF. CDR3 nucleotide sequence: TGTGCCAGCAGACTAGCGGGAGGGCCCACAGATACGCAGTATTTT.